This T cell receptor beta chain was captured by sequencing in a study of CD8 T cells in ankylosing spondylitis listed by TCRdb under 2017. Context from the whole study: T cell receptor beta repertoires were profiled in healthy donors and ankylosing spondylitis patients so that disease-linked TCR variants could be found. The whole study cohort included some 100 healthy donors and 25 ankylosing spondylitis patients. Peripheral blood was sampled, and synovial fluid was additionally collected from ankylosing spondylitis patients.

Remarks on this clonotype: The antigen this receptor binds is unknown. Per-base quality was not reported, and no clone a single base away is much larger than it.

This sample was sequenced with an Illumina HiSeq 2500. Quantitative 5'-RACE with molecular barcodes was used to prepare TCR beta libraries. From the authors' description of their analysis: Disease-linked TCR variants were identified with a new computational method built on a probabilistic model of VDJ rearrangement. TCRdb reran the public reads through fastp at Q25 and MiXCR, keeping productive beta chains. Rows merge per CDR3 protein into single entries with the most common DNA and genes. In this record, the V and J calls reflect TCRdb's handling and not the investigators' own analysis. Counted in this sample were about 190,000 distinct CDR3 sequences; over 10% of them appeared once. The biggest ten clones account for 9.5% to 12% of the sample. The full study reports these points: According to the report, matched synovial fluid samples from ankylosing spondylitis patients were significantly enriched for the disease-linked clones. Blood from ankylosing spondylitis patients appeared to be characterized by a TCR beta motif composed of roughly eight highly homologous amino acid variants. A CD8+ phenotype was shown by the disease-linked clones, which were found at relatively low frequencies in peripheral blood. Some motif variants were previously reported in synovial fluid and blood of reactive arthritis patients, suggesting common disease-initiation mechanisms.

CDR3 length: 16 amino acids, cysteine to phenylalanine. The retained sequence is limited to the CDR3, 48 bases, with the frame set at the first base. At the junction V is shortened by 3 bases and J by 5 bases, with 17 bases in between. Sequenced material: blood, either unsorted or a sorted T cell fraction (not recorded which). The source of this sequence is a female donor with ankylosing spondylitis or in good health (not recorded which). The sequence is built from TRBV12-3 or TRBV12-4 and TRBJ2-1; TRBD2 is perhaps the D gene, given 5 matching bases. The CDR3 region: CASSFRRRALDNEQFF. The DNA sequence is as follows: TGTGCCAGCAGTTTTCGCCGGCGGGCCCTTGACAATGAGCAGTTCTTC.